These 19 T cell receptor beta chains were sequenced from one sample in a study of T cells in Graves' hyperthyroidism and ophthalmopathy. Using RNA transcripts as the source, TCR beta CDR3 regions were amplified. An initial round of RT-PCR targeting the TCR CDR3 relied on the HTBI primer set. TCRdb reprocessed the multiplex PCR reads with MiXCR, giving one entry per CDR3 protein. Of around 700,000 distinct CDR3 sequences in the sample, under 20% were seen once. Sample: blood. The receptors stem from a woman between 50 and 59 years old with Graves' hyperthyroidism that later progressed to Graves' ophthalmopathy.

Only a few counts were recorded for this clonotype. A single base separates this from a much larger clone, so it may be a read error. The CDR3 coding sequence is TGTGCCAGCAGCCAAAAATACGAGCAGTACTTC. It encodes CASSQKYEQYF. V gene TRBV14 combines with J gene TRBJ2-7; D is unclear. V lost 2 bases to trimming and J lost 4 bases, with 3 bases between them. Germline V gene sequence: CDR1 SGHDN, CDR2 FVKESK. This CDR3 has 11 residues.

The chain joins TRBV3-1 to TRBJ1-5; D call uncertain. This CDR3 has 14 amino acids. Trimming cost V 0 bases and J 6 bases, with 9 bases left between them. The germline CDR1 and CDR2 sequences are LGHDT and YNNKEL (reference sequence). The CDR3 coding sequence is TGTGCCAGCAGCCAAGATGGGCGGGTTCAGCCCCAGCATTTT. Translated: CASSQDGRVQPQHF.

V is TRBV4-2 and J is TRBJ2-7; D not resolved. The germline V gene encodes CDR1 LGHNA and CDR2 YNFKEQ. Trimming took 0 bases from V and 6 from J, leaving 12 bases between them. CDR3 length: 14 amino acids. CDR3 region: CASSQDDGRGEQYF. CDR3 coding DNA: TGTGCCAGCAGCCAAGATGATGGTCGCGGCGAGCAGTACTTC.

The chain carries TRBV7-6 and TRBJ2-7; perhaps TRBD2 as D (6 bases). This CDR3 has 16 residues. CDR1 is SGHVS and CDR2 is FNYEAQ in the germline V gene. Trimming took 5 bases from V and 6 from J, leaving 23 bases between them. The CDR3 nucleotides are TGTGCCAGCAGCCTAAGTAGAGCCGGCGGGGCTCGCGAGCAGTACTTC. This translates into CASSLSRAGGAREQYF.

The DNA of the CDR3 is TGTGCCAGCAGCTTGCGCAGGGCGCCAATGAACACTGAAGCTTTCTTT. This sequence encodes CASSLRRAPMNTEAFF. The gene calls are TRBV7-9 and TRBJ1-1; possible D gene TRBD1, 5 bases. CDR3 length: 16 residues. V was shortened by 3 bases and J by 0 bases, with 14 bases between the two germline ends. CDR1 and CDR2 (germline): SEHNR, FQNEAQ (reference sequence).

This clonotype occurred many times. The genes are TRBV2 and TRBJ1-4; maybe TRBD1 (5 bases). This CDR3 region has 15 residues. CDR1 and CDR2 (germline): SNHLY, FYNNEI. Trimming removed 2 bases at V and 6 bases at J, with 13 bases between. The CDR3 reads CASSEWSQGYEKLFF. CDR3 DNA sequence: TGTGCCAGCAGTGAATGGTCTCAGGGCTATGAAAAACTGTTTTTT. Filled out from reference TRBV2 and TRBJ1-4, the complete variable domain reads EPEVTQTPSHQVTQMGQEVILRCVPISNHLYFYWYRQILGQKVEFLVSFYNNEISEKSEIFDDQFSVERPDGSNFTLKIRSTKLEDSAMYFCASSEWSQGYEKLFFGSGTQLSVL.

The sample holds a few counts of this clonotype. The CDR3 region is CASSIVRTVSYNEQFF. The CDR3 DNA reads as TGTGCCAGTAGTATTGTCCGGACAGTGTCCTACAATGAGCAGTTCTTC. This chain connects TRBV19 to TRBJ2-1; D is perhaps TRBD1 (6 bases). Looked up from germline, CDR1 is LNHDA and CDR2 is SQIVND (reference sequence). Trimming took 3 bases from V and 1 from J, leaving 13 bases between them. There are 16 residues in the CDR3.

This sequence joins TRBV20-1 and TRBJ2-1, with no clear D. The germline V gene has CDR1 DFQATT and CDR2 SNEGSKA (reference sequence). V was clipped by 3 bases and J by 0 bases, with 12 bases between them. The CDR3 covers 15 residues. The CDR3 loop is CSASYGASSYNEQFF. CDR3 bases: TGCAGTGCTAGTTACGGAGCGAGCTCCTACAATGAGCAGTTCTTC.

The chain is built from TRBV9 and TRBJ2-2; weak D call: TRBD2 (6 bases). Trimming stripped 4 bases from V and 1 base from J, with 11 bases between. Germline CDR1 reads SGDLS; CDR2 reads YYNGEE. The CDR3 length is 15 residues. The CDR3 DNA sequence: TGTGCCAGCAGCCCGGAGGGGTTGAACACCGGGGAGCTGTTTTTT. Its translation is CASSPEGLNTGELFF. Supplemented by reference TRBV9 and TRBJ2-2, the full variable domain reads DSGVTQTPKHLITATGQRVTLRCSPRSGDLSVYWYQQSLDQGLQFLIQYYNGEERAKGNILERFSAQQFPDLHSELNLSSLELGDSALYFCASSPEGLNTGELFFGEGSRLTVL.

The sample holds many counts of this clonotype. The chain couples TRBV20-1 to TRBJ2-5; D possibly corresponds to TRBD1 (5 bases). The length of the CDR3 is 14 residues. Germline V CDR1 and CDR2: DFQATT, SNEGSKA (reference sequence). Trimming stripped 7 bases from V and 2 bases from J, with 17 bases between. The CDR3 DNA reads as TGCAGTGTTTCGAGAGACAGCCCTCAAGAGACCCAGTACTTC. It encodes CSVSRDSPQETQYF.

This clonotype was seen only a few times. The rearrangement uses TRBV2 and TRBJ2-2, with TRBD1 identical over 7 bases. The CDR3 loop spans 15 amino acids. From germline, CDR1 is SNHLY and CDR2 FYNNEI. With V trimmed by 8 bases and J by 1 base, 7 bases remained unmatched. The CDR3 nucleotides are TGTGCCAGCCGAACCGGGACAGTGAACACCGGGGAGCTGTTTTTT. This translates into CASRTGTVNTGELFF.

The chain combines TRBV5-1 with TRBJ1-2; no clear D. The V gene's germline CDR1 is SGHRS and CDR2 YFSETQ. Trimming shortened V by 0 bases and J by 7 bases, and 22 bases separated the two germline ends. CDR3 length: 17 residues. The CDR3 DNA reads TGCGCCAGCAGCTTGGCCGGGGTGACCTCCTTAGCACCTGGCTACACCTTC. This encodes CASSLAGVTSLAPGYTF.

This clonotype was detected a few times. The chain employs TRBV11-2 and TRBJ1-3; no clear D gene. V lost 4 bases and J lost 4, with 11 bases in between. The CDR3 covers 14 residues. Per germline, CDR1 SGHAT and CDR2 FQNNGV. The CDR3 is CASSSIVRGNTIYF. The CDR3 DNA reads as TGTGCCAGCAGCTCCATAGTACGAGGAAACACCATATATTTT. Full variable domain (rest looked up from reference TRBV11-2 and TRBJ1-3): EAGVAQSPRYKIIEKRQSVAFWCNPISGHATLYWYQQILGQGPKLLIQFQNNGVVDDSQLPKDRFSAERLKGVDSTLKIQPAKLEDSAVYLCASSSIVRGNTIYFGEGSWLTVV.

This chain links TRBV4-2 with TRBJ1-1; TRBD1 is a possible D gene (5 bases). Germline V gene data show CDR1 as LGHNA and CDR2 as YNFKEQ. This CDR3 comprises 15 residues. V was cut by 3 bases and J by 4 bases, with 15 bases left in between. CDR3 sequence reads: CASSQLGLQGTEAFF. The CDR3 DNA is TGTGCCAGCAGCCAGCTGGGACTCCAGGGCACTGAAGCTTTCTTT.

The table lists this clonotype with a few counts. V is TRBV5-1 and J is TRBJ2-3; 8 bases agree with TRBD1. The CDR3 extends over 17 amino acids. Germline CDR1 is SGHRS and CDR2 is YFSETQ. J gave up 2 bases and V 4 bases, and 12 bases lay outside the gene matches. The CDR3 is CASSQVRQGRSTDTQYF. CDR3 DNA sequence: TGCGCCAGCAGCCAGGTCCGACAGGGGCGATCCACAGATACGCAGTATTTT.

The CDR3 here is CASLSGGNTGELFF. CDR3 bases: TGTGCCAGTCTTAGCGGGGGGAACACCGGGGAGCTGTTTTTT. This chain joins TRBV6-1 and TRBJ2-2; 9 bases match TRBD2. The CDR3 extends over 14 amino acids. V shed 9 bases and J 1 base; nucleotides not matched to a gene: 3. The germline gives CDR1 MNHNS, CDR2 SASEGT.

This clonotype was seen a few times. The chain links TRBV15 to TRBJ1-5, with TRBD1 matching 11 bases. Germline V gene lookup returns CDR1 LNHNV and CDR2 YYDKDF (reference sequence). This CDR3 is built from 15 residues. V dropped 0 bases and J dropped 8; count of bases not matched to a gene: 3. The CDR3 bases are TGTGCCACCAGCAGAGATCCGGGACAGGGGGAGCCCCAGCATTTT. This gives the protein CATSRDPGQGEPQHF.

This clonotype was observed a few times. The rearrangement joins TRBV29-1 to TRBJ2-5, with D unresolved. The CDR3 is made up of 12 amino acids. The V end was cut by 4 bases, the J end by 5 bases, with 11 bases between. Germline CDR1 SQVTM, CDR2 ANQGSEA. In DNA, the CDR3 is TGCAGCGTTGGTATAGTGAGGGAGACCCAGTACTTC. Amino acids: CSVGIVRETQYF.

CDR3 sequence: CASSHNPGQGNEKLFF. CDR3 in DNA: TGTGCCAGCAGCCACAACCCGGGACAGGGTAATGAAAAACTGTTTTTT. The chain uses TRBV3-1 and TRBJ1-4, with 9 bases fitting TRBD1. The CDR3 contains 16 residues. V lost 3 bases to trimming and J lost 4 bases; unmatched junction nucleotides: 6. CDR1 and CDR2 (germline): LGHDT, YNNKEL (reference sequence).